These T cell receptor beta chains were read from a single sample in a study of prognosis after radiotherapy for stage I lung cancer. TCRdb analysed the multiplex PCR reads with MiXCR anew, one entry per CDR3 protein. The sample holds roughly 17,000 distinct CDR3 sequences, 44% seen once. The sequences come from PBMCs, collected before or after stereotactic body radiation therapy (not recorded which). The receptor set was obtained from a donor over 45 with non-small cell lung cancer. Each CDR3 is given with its conserved first and last residue. Fields, in order: J gene, V gene, CDR3 protein.

J gene: TRBJ2-7; V gene: TRBV24-1; CDR3 protein: CATSDRDIAYEQYF
J gene: TRBJ1-5; V gene: TRBV27; CDR3 protein: CASSPLNQPQHF
J gene: TRBJ1-2; V gene: TRBV5-1; CDR3 protein: CASSGGQGADGYTF
J gene: TRBJ1-2; V gene: TRBV27; CDR3 protein: CASSTSGDQRAYGYTF
J gene: TRBJ1-3; V gene: TRBV2; CDR3 protein: CAISGGRSSGNTIYF
J gene: TRBJ1-4; V gene: TRBV28; CDR3 protein: CASSLPNEKLFF
J gene: TRBJ2-1; V gene: TRBV28; CDR3 protein: CATDGPNEQFF
J gene: TRBJ1-2; V gene: TRBV5-1; CDR3 protein: CASSWRTGGRGYTF
J gene: TRBJ2-2; V gene: TRBV2; CDR3 protein: CASTQTSGRSTGELFF
J gene: TRBJ2-3; V gene: TRBV11-2; CDR3 protein: CASSLGGRAQDTQYF
J gene: TRBJ1-2; V gene: TRBV18; CDR3 protein: CASSPTTGNDYGYTF
J gene: TRBJ2-1; V gene: TRBV28; CDR3 protein: CASSSPFGLAGGNEQFF
J gene: TRBJ2-1; V gene: TRBV9; CDR3 protein: CASSPTAGSYNEQFF
J gene: TRBJ2-7; V gene: TRBV2; CDR3 protein: CASNKQGAGLGYEQYF
J gene: TRBJ1-3; V gene: TRBV28; CDR3 protein: CASSLVGTDSGNTIYF
J gene: TRBJ2-5; V gene: TRBV19; CDR3 protein: CASSMGQGRRETQYF
J gene: TRBJ1-1; V gene: TRBV18; CDR3 protein: CASSPNQMNTEAFF
J gene: TRBJ2-1; V gene: TRBV9; CDR3 protein: CASSVDPSGNEQFF
J gene: TRBJ2-6; V gene: TRBV25-1; CDR3 protein: CASSESYSGSGANVLTF
J gene: TRBJ2-5; V gene: TRBV18; CDR3 protein: CASSPRDRGETQYF
J gene: TRBJ2-3; V gene: TRBV5-1; CDR3 protein: CASSLETSTDTQYF
J gene: TRBJ2-2; V gene: TRBV10-3; CDR3 protein: CAIPRTDTGELFF
J gene: TRBJ2-3; V gene: TRBV12-3/TRBV12-4; CDR3 protein: CASSSRVPGTQYF
J gene: TRBJ2-3; V gene: TRBV11-2; CDR3 protein: CASSGTGGRGGSDTQYF
J gene: TRBJ1-6; V gene: TRBV20-1; CDR3 protein: CSAKGTGYNSPLHF
J gene: TRBJ2-7; V gene: TRBV7-9; CDR3 protein: CASSRPGSNNEQYF
J gene: TRBJ1-1; V gene: TRBV2; CDR3 protein: CASGGHRNTEAFF
J gene: TRBJ2-1; V gene: TRBV11-2; CDR3 protein: CASSLFNGIHNEQFF
J gene: TRBJ2-1; V gene: TRBV20-1; CDR3 protein: CSARDLTPSAYNEQFF